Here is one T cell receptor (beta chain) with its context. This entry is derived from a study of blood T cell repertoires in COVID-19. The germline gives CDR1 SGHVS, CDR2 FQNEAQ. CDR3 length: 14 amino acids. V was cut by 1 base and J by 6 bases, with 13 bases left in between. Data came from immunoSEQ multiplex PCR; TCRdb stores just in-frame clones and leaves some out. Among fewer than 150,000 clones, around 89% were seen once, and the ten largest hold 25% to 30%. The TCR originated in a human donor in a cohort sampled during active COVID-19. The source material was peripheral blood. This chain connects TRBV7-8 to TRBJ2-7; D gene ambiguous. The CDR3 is CASSLGEVPGEQYF. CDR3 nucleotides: TGTGCCAGCAGCTTAGGCGAGGTCCCCGGCGAGCAGTACTTC.